The TCR beta chain under discussion was sequenced for a study of CD8+ T cells in alopecia areata. Study observations and caveats: Across lesional scalp, and particularly alopecia totalis/universalis, clonality surpassed that of normal scalp.

Germline loops: CDR1 GTSNPN, CDR2 SVGIG (reference sequence). This CDR3 contains 15 residues. The germline V and J ends were trimmed by 2 bases and 5 bases, with 15 bases remaining between them. A note on this clone: The antigen remains undetermined.

The authors extracted RNA and reverse transcribed it into cDNA as the sequencing template. The repertoire was sequenced with immunoSEQ multiplex PCR; TCRdb's copy has only in-frame clones and lacks some. This table has around 150,000 clones, 55% appearing once. V gene TRBV30 combines with J gene TRBJ2-2, with D possibly being TRBD1 (6 bases). The specimen sequenced was CD4+ T cells sorted from blood. The sequence was obtained from a human donor in good health. CDR3 DNA: TGTGCCTGGAGTATTGGCTTACAGGGTACCGGGGAGCTGTTTTTT. This gives the protein CAWSIGLQGTGELFF.